A single sample gave rise to the 11 T cell receptor beta chains below, sequenced in a study of blood T cell repertoires in COVID-19. Profiled with immunoSEQ multiplex PCR; TCRdb holds only in-frame clones, not every one. The sample has tens of thousands of clones, almost 90% seen once. The material sequenced was peripheral blood. Receptors originate from a woman between 50 and 59 years old with active or convalescent COVID-19.

The chain combines TRBV30 with TRBJ2-2, with D tentatively TRBD1 (6 bases). This CDR3 is built from 14 residues. V lost 5 bases and J lost 3, with 13 bases in between. From germline, CDR1 is GTSNPN and CDR2 SVGIG (reference sequence). CDR3 DNA sequence: TGTGCCTGGTATGGGGACATCTACACCGGGGAGCTGTTTTTT. Amino acids: CAWYGDIYTGELFF.

The rearrangement uses TRBV12-5 and TRBJ2-7; 7 bases align to TRBD2. The CDR3 spans 17 residues. Germline V lookup: CDR1 LGHNT, CDR2 FRNRAP. V was clipped by 0 bases and J by 2 bases; unmatched bases: 10. The CDR3 spells CASGLVLPGLTTYEQYF. Here the CDR3 DNA reads TGTGCTAGTGGTTTGGTCCTGCCGGGACTAACCACCTACGAGCAGTACTTC.

The gene calls are TRBV2 and TRBJ1-1; TRBD1 matches at 11 bases. Germline V gene data show CDR1 as SNHLY and CDR2 as FYNNEI. J was trimmed by 4 bases and V by 6 bases; bases with no gene match: 4. The CDR3 has 14 amino acids. CDR3 nucleotide sequence: TGTGCCAGCAGCCCCGGGACAGGGGGCACTGAAGCTTTCTTT. Its protein is CASSPGTGGTEAFF.

The rearrangement joins TRBV27 to TRBJ2-1; 11 bases line up with TRBD2. Looked up from germline, CDR1 is MNHEY and CDR2 is SMNVEV (reference sequence). The CDR3 has 15 amino acids. J was trimmed by 7 bases and V by 4 bases; bases with no gene match: 6. In nucleotides, the CDR3 is TGTGCCAGCAGTTCCGGACTAGCGGGTTATAATGAGCAGTTCTTC. Protein product: CASSSGLAGYNEQFF.

The chain links TRBV9 to TRBJ2-3; D is perhaps TRBD1 (6 bases). The CDR3 is 16 residues long. V lost 4 bases to trimming and J lost 2 bases, with 17 bases between them. Germline lookup yields CDR1 SGDLS and CDR2 YYNGEE. CDR3 in amino acids: CASSSSGAGATDTQYF. The CDR3 bases are TGTGCCAGCAGCTCCTCAGGGGCTGGGGCCACAGATACGCAGTATTTT.

V is TRBV27 and J is TRBJ1-6, with D hard to call. V dropped 8 bases and J dropped 4 bases, with 9 bases sitting between them. The V gene's germline CDR1 is MNHEY and CDR2 SMNVEV (reference sequence). The CDR3 totals 13 residues. The CDR3 DNA reads as TGTGCCAGCTCAGCCGGGTATAATTCACCCCTCCACTTT. As protein: CASSAGYNSPLHF.

The chain carries TRBV19 and TRBJ2-3; tentative D call: TRBD1 (6 bases). Germline V gene data show CDR1 as LNHDA and CDR2 as SQIVND (reference sequence). Deletions cut 9 bases from V and 6 bases from J, with 31 bases between. This CDR3 spans 18 amino acids. The CDR3 is CASSGRGIRDTRRDTQYF. Written as DNA, the CDR3 is TGTGCCAGCAGTGGAAGAGGAATCCGGGACACCCGTCGGGATACGCAGTATTTT.

The chain carries TRBV12-3 or TRBV12-4 and TRBJ2-3; D not certain. This CDR3 has 12 residues. V lost 3 bases and J lost 6, with 7 bases in between. DNA of the CDR3: TGTGCCAGCAGTTTTCAGGTTGATACGCAGTATTTT. Amino acids: CASSFQVDTQYF.

V and J are TRBV6-4 and TRBJ1-6; TRBD1 is a possible D gene (6 bases). The length of the CDR3 is 16 residues. Trimming removed 7 bases from V and 11 bases from J, with 24 bases in between. Per germline, CDR1 MRHNA and CDR2 SNTAGT. The CDR3, as DNA: TGTGCCAGCACCGGGTGGGACATGGTAGGAAGGACACCCCTCCACTTT. It specifies CASTGWDMVGRTPLHF.

This clone was observed a single time. The rearrangement joins TRBV27 to TRBJ2-1, with 16 bases matching TRBD2. The CDR3 runs 15 residues. V was clipped by 8 bases and J by 9 bases; unmatched bases: 7. The germline gives CDR1 MNHEY, CDR2 SMNVEV (reference sequence). The CDR3 protein is CASRVGTSGRVEQFF. The CDR3 DNA follows: TGTGCCAGCCGCGTCGGGACTAGCGGGAGGGTTGAGCAGTTCTTC.

The chain recombines TRBV2 with TRBJ2-7; 8 positions agree with TRBD1. This CDR3 spans 14 amino acids. The trim removed 4 bases at V and 3 bases at J, leaving 5 bases unmatched. Germline CDR1 reads SNHLY; CDR2 reads FYNNEI. In nucleotides, the CDR3 is TGTGCCAGCAGTGCGGGACAGGCCCGCTACGAGCAGTACTTC. Translated: CASSAGQARYEQYF. The full variable domain, in which reference TRBV2 and TRBJ2-7 provide the parts outside the CDR3, is EPEVTQTPSHQVTQMGQEVILRCVPISNHLYFYWYRQILGQKVEFLVSFYNNEISEKSEIFDDQFSVERPDGSNFTLKIRSTKLEDSAMYFCASSAGQARYEQYFGPGTRLTVT.